This TCR beta chain was profiled in a study of cytomegalovirus exposure and HLA in healthy donors. A note on this clone: Its specificity is not known.

Data came from immunoSEQ multiplex PCR; TCRdb stores just in-frame clones and leaves some out. The sample consists of 95,000 to 120,000 clones, approximately 95% of them appearing once. Overall study results and limits: With high specificity and sensitivity, the classifier reportedly diagnosed cytomegalovirus status. The authors listed 150 to 200 TCR beta chains as cytomegalovirus-associated. The tendency of first-cohort TCR clusters to co-occur in the 110 or so validation repertoires emerged from a later analysis.

CDR3 length: 18 amino acids. Per germline, CDR1 LGHNA and CDR2 YNFKEQ. After removal of 0 bases from V and 7 bases from J, the junction contained 17 bases not matched to a gene. This chain links TRBV4-2 with TRBJ2-7, with TRBD2 matching 8 bases. This clonotype was obtained from a young woman in good health and CMV-seronegative. What was sequenced was PBMCs. CDR3 in amino acids: CASSQEGIGGGTEWEQYF. The CDR3 DNA follows: TGTGCCAGCAGCCAAGAAGGGATTGGCGGGGGGACTGAGTGGGAGCAGTACTTC.